This TCR beta chain originates from a study of blood T cell repertoires in COVID-19 (dated by TCRdb to the early 2020s). Context from the whole study: Samples covering the acute and convalescent phases of COVID-19 were provided by collaborators in the United States, Italy and Spain. The material from the prospective study consisted of cDNA or gDNA derived from T cells, B-cell-depleted T cells, or PBMCs. Subjects who had been exposed to COVID-19, were actively infected with it, or had recovered from it provided the deeply sampled blood TCRbeta repertoires that made up the dataset. The repertoires were released in a freely available public database meant as a resource for research on the immune response to SARS-CoV-2. The samples were drawn from the first 160 participants of the ongoing ImmuneRACE study and from under 1,500 subjects provided by 6 global collaborators. Nearly every sample came with metadata listing a de-identified subject ID, COVID-19 status, age in years and sex. HLA class I and class II types, where available, came from metadata supplied by the sample provider rather than from assay-based typing.

This clone was found once. This receptor's antigen is unknown. Base quality data are lacking; no much larger clone is found one base away. Other DNA sequences of this sample code for an identical CDR3. TCRbeta CDR3 regions were amplified from genomic DNA using the immunoSEQ Assay, a bias-controlled multiplex PCR. The authors' analysis ran thus. Within the assay, amplification of reference gene primers was used to estimate how many nucleated cells each sample contained. Sequence reads were collapsed and filtered to measure the absolute abundance of every unique TCRbeta CDR3 rearrangement. Productive Simpson clonality was computed per sample as the square root of Simpson's diversity index over productive rearrangements. Not all clones reach the TCRdb copy of this immuneACCESS table, which keeps in-frame sequences only. Checked studies attribute under half of the gap to unresolved V genes and leave the rest unexplained. V and J calls and clone size are copied from that table; D and trimming were computed from the DNA. The sample table holds about 130,000 clones, of which around 89% were seen once. The ten largest clones add up to about 4.4% of the sample.

V loses 3 bases at its end and J loses 1 base; junction bases beyond the gene matches: 5. The germline V gene gives CDR1 as SGHDN and CDR2 as FVKESK. The CDR3 runs 15 residues from the cysteine to the phenylalanine. CDR3 DNA is the only sequence kept; it has 45 bases, read in frame from the first base. One collaborating source in Seattle enrolled patients during active infection and followed them longitudinally through the course of disease. Collaborating institutions collected whole blood in K2EDTA tubes following their own protocols. Collaborator samples were shipped for TCRbeta analysis as frozen whole blood, isolated PBMCs, or DNA extracted from either sample type. The paper as a whole reports these results and caveats: Clinical and demographic metadata were provided uncurated, with the amount varying by source and participant.

This receptor was identified in a man in his 60s with COVID-19, enrolled during active disease. The chain was built from TRBV14 and TRBJ1-1, and 7 junction bases match TRBD1. The material sequenced was peripheral blood. The CDR3 protein is CASSQRTGRNTEAFF. The nucleotides read TGTGCCAGCAGCCAGAGGACAGGTCGGAACACTGAAGCTTTCTTT. Reference TRBV14 and TRBJ1-1 proteins supply the regions before and after the CDR3; the full variable domain is: EAGVTQFPSHSVIEKGQTVTLRCDPISGHDNLYWYRRVMGKEIKFLLHFVKESKQDESGMPNNRFLAERTGGTYSTLKVQPAELEDSGVYFCASSQRTGRNTEAFFGQGTRLTVV.